This T cell receptor (beta chain) was found in a study of T-cell reconstitution after alpha-beta-depleted transplantation in children. The library targeted TCRbeta and was prepared with unique molecular identifiers. From the PCR reads, TCRdb called clonotypes with MiXCR, one entry per CDR3 protein. The repertoire includes more than 200,000 distinct CDR3 sequences, approximately 9.9% of them detected once, and less than 6% sits in the top ten. This clonotype was recorded at least ten times. From germline, CDR1 is DFQATT and CDR2 SNEGSKA (reference sequence). The CDR3 length is 13 residues. After removal of 6 bases from V and 7 bases from J, the junction contained 10 bases not matched to a gene.

The source of this sequence is a human donor who donated a stem cell graft to a child with SCID. The sample consisted of PBMCs from the stem cell graft donor, taken from the stem cell graft. The V call is TRBV20-1, the J call TRBJ2-5; TRBD2 agrees at 8 bases. In nucleotides, the CDR3 is TGCAGTGCCCATCAGTCGGGAGGGGGGACCCAGTACTTC. Amino acids: CSAHQSGGGTQYF.